This T cell receptor (beta chain) was sequenced for a study of blood T cell repertoires in COVID-19. On the study more broadly: The cDNA or gDNA used as material had been derived from T cells, B-cell-depleted T cells, or PBMCs.

The CDR3 spans 19 residues. Per germline, CDR1 MNHEY and CDR2 SVGEGT. V gave up 0 bases and J gave up 0 bases; unmatched junction bases: 12. Here immunoSEQ multiplex PCR was the method, and the copy in TCRdb shows in-frame clones only, minus some. The table lists some 320,000 clones, about 89% of them singletons. The sequence derives from a woman between 50 and 59 years old who had recovered from COVID-19. The sequenced material came from peripheral blood. V is TRBV6-2 or TRBV6-3 and J is TRBJ2-7; 9 nucleotides align to TRBD1. The CDR3 DNA is TGTGCCAGCAGTTACTCGGGACAGGGAGCCGGGGGTAGCTCCTACGAGCAGTACTTC. This translates into CASSYSGQGAGGSSYEQYF.